Shown below are 9 T cell receptor beta chains from a single sample sequenced in a study of blood T cell repertoires in COVID-19. Repertoires were generated with immunoSEQ multiplex PCR, while TCRdb's copy carries only in-frame clones and drops some. The sample includes about 400,000 clones, 70% to 90% of them seen just once. The sequenced material came from PBMCs or T cells enriched from blood (not recorded which). The receptors derive from a woman aged 18-29 years with acute COVID-19.

The CDR3 bases are TGTGCCAGCAGTCCAGGGACATCTCCCCTCGGCAATCAGCCCCAGCATTTT. Translating it yields CASSPGTSPLGNQPQHF. The chain carries TRBV27 and TRBJ1-5, with D perhaps matching TRBD1 (6 bases). The CDR3 is made up of 17 amino acids. V gave up 5 bases and J gave up 2 bases, with 19 bases separating them. Germline V gene data show CDR1 as MNHEY and CDR2 as SMNVEV (reference sequence).

The V and J genes are TRBV15 and TRBJ1-5, with 9 bases lining up with TRBD1. Germline lookup yields CDR1 LNHNV and CDR2 YYDKDF (reference sequence). After removal of 2 bases from V and 0 bases from J, the junction contained 11 bases not matched to a gene. The CDR3 runs to 19 residues. Here the CDR3 DNA reads TGTGCCACCAGCAGATCTGGGACAGGGTCCCATTATAGCAATCAGCCCCAGCATTTT. Translated: CATSRSGTGSHYSNQPQHF.

The rearrangement uses TRBV21-1 and TRBJ2-3; TRBD1 is the table's D call, not checked against the DNA. TRBV21-1 has pseudogene status. The CDR3 is 16 residues long. The CDR3 DNA sequence: TGTGCCAGCAGCAAAGGGTCAGACAGGGGCACAGATACGCAGTATTTT. Amino acid sequence: CASSKGSDRGTDTQYF.

The count of this clone is one. The chain links TRBV29-1 to TRBJ2-3; possible D gene TRBD1, 5 bases. The CDR3 is 19 amino acids. From germline, CDR1 is SQVTM and CDR2 ANQGSEA. The V and J ends lost 4 bases and 2 bases respectively, with 28 bases between them. CDR3 loop: CSVGGVGLTSDSYTDTQYF. CDR3 in DNA: TGCAGCGTTGGTGGCGTGGGCCTTACCTCAGACAGTTACACAGATACGCAGTATTTT.

This sequence joins TRBV14 and TRBJ1-1; 9 nucleotides line up with TRBD1. The length of the CDR3 is 16 residues. Trimming took 4 bases from V and 3 from J; bases not matched to a gene: 9. Germline assignment: CDR1 SGHDN and CDR2 FVKESK. In DNA, the CDR3 is TGTGCCAGCAGCCGGGGGACAGGGAGGGTGGACACTGAAGCTTTCTTT. The encoded protein is CASSRGTGRVDTEAFF.

The chain couples TRBV24-1 to TRBJ1-2; D is possibly TRBD1 (6 bases). The V gene's germline CDR1 is KGHDR and CDR2 SFDVKD. The CDR3 spans 14 residues. Trimming took 4 bases from V and 8 from J, leaving 16 bases between them. CDR3 loop: CATSDPDRPGGYTF. The DNA of the CDR3 is TGTGCCACCAGTGACCCAGACAGGCCTGGGGGCTACACCTTC.

The chain combines TRBV13 with TRBJ1-6; TRBD1 matches 7 bases. Germline lookup yields CDR1 PRHDT and CDR2 FYEKMQ (reference sequence). The CDR3 is 16 amino acids. J lost 5 bases, V lost 3 bases, and 7 bases had no gene match. CDR3 sequence: CASSFLGTVHNSPLHF. The CDR3 nucleotides read TGTGCCAGCAGCTTTTTGGGGACAGTCCATAATTCACCCCTCCACTTT.

This clone was recorded once. The chain employs TRBV19 and TRBJ1-1, with 7 positions matching TRBD1. Germline trimming cut 3 bases from V and 5 bases from J; bases unmatched to any gene: 6. The CDR3 runs 14 residues. Germline CDR1 LNHDA, CDR2 SQIVND (reference sequence). CDR3: CASSIGQGETEAFF. CDR3 DNA sequence: TGTGCCAGTAGTATCGGTCAGGGGGAGACTGAAGCTTTCTTT.

The chain links TRBV11-3 to TRBJ1-1; D is unresolved. Germline V gene lookup returns CDR1 SGHNT and CDR2 YENEEA. There are 13 residues in the CDR3. V was shortened by 2 bases and J by 5 bases, with 9 bases between the two germline ends. This CDR3 is CASSLYGGTEAFF. The DNA of the CDR3 is TGTGCCAGCAGCTTATACGGAGGAACTGAAGCTTTCTTT.